The rows below give T cell receptor beta chains drawn from one sample of a study of cytomegalovirus exposure and HLA in healthy donors. Clones were sequenced by immunoSEQ multiplex PCR, and TCRdb holds only the in-frame ones, with some missing. This table holds about 140,000 clones, 80% found once. Sequenced sample: PBMCs. The receptors derive from a man aged 50-60 years in good health and CMV-seronegative. Each CDR3 is given with its conserved first and last residue. A D gene is named only where the DNA matches it firmly. The listing skips clone size in some rows; elsewhere it reads once, few, many or a size class.

J gene: TRBJ2-5
D gene: -
clone size: -
V gene: TRBV7-6
CDR3 protein: CASSGETQYF
CDR3 DNA: TGTGCCAGCTCAGGGGAGACCCAGTACTTC

J gene: TRBJ2-3
D gene: TRBD1
clone size: -
V gene: TRBV10-3
CDR3 protein: CAISETGEDTQYF
CDR3 DNA: TGTGCCATCAGTGAGACAGGGGAGGATACGCAGTATTTT

J gene: TRBJ2-7
D gene: TRBD1
clone size: few
V gene: TRBV4-1
CDR3 protein: CASSQSGTGSYEQYF
CDR3 DNA: TGCGCCAGCAGCCAGTCCGGGACAGGTTCCTACGAGCAGTACTTC

J gene: TRBJ2-1
D gene: TRBD1
clone size: -
V gene: TRBV5-1
CDR3 protein: CASSLLGDSFNEQFF
CDR3 DNA: TGCGCCAGCAGCTTGCTTGGGGACAGTTTCAATGAGCAGTTCTTC

J gene: TRBJ2-2
D gene: -
clone size: -
V gene: TRBV10-1
CDR3 protein: CASRLTPNTGELFF
CDR3 DNA: TGCGCCAGCAGATTGACTCCGAACACCGGGGAGCTGTTTTTT

J gene: TRBJ1-1
D gene: TRBD1
clone size: -
V gene: TRBV6-1
CDR3 protein: CASSEAARQGNTEAFF
CDR3 DNA: TGTGCCAGCAGTGAAGCGGCGCGACAGGGAAACACTGAAGCTTTCTTT

J gene: TRBJ1-5
D gene: -
clone size: -
V gene: TRBV2
CDR3 protein: CASSAGQISNQPQHF
CDR3 DNA: TGTGCCAGCAGTGCCGGACAGATCAGCAATCAGCCCCAGCATTTT

J gene: TRBJ1-1
D gene: TRBD1
clone size: -
V gene: TRBV28
CDR3 protein: CASSLVGQGPPEAFF
CDR3 DNA: TGTGCCAGCAGTTTAGTTGGACAGGGGCCCCCTGAAGCTTTCTTT

J gene: TRBJ2-1
D gene: TRBD2
clone size: few
V gene: TRBV7-9
CDR3 protein: CASSLRTSGRNDEQFF
CDR3 DNA: TGTGCCAGCAGCTTGAGGACTAGCGGGAGGAACGATGAGCAGTTCTTC

J gene: TRBJ2-7
D gene: -
clone size: -
V gene: TRBV11-2
CDR3 protein: CASSLDRGSGSYEQYF
CDR3 DNA: TGTGCCAGCAGCTTAGATCGAGGATCCGGCTCCTACGAGCAGTACTTC

J gene: TRBJ2-7
D gene: TRBD2
clone size: -
V gene: TRBV27
CDR3 protein: CASRGTSGDLYEQYF
CDR3 DNA: TGTGCCAGCAGGGGGACTAGCGGGGACCTCTACGAGCAGTACTTC

J gene: TRBJ2-5
D gene: -
clone size: -
V gene: TRBV7-2
CDR3 protein: CASSLPPGGETQYF
CDR3 DNA: TGTGCCAGCAGCTTACCTCCAGGAGGGGAGACCCAGTACTTC

J gene: TRBJ2-1
D gene: TRBD2
clone size: -
V gene: TRBV28
CDR3 protein: CASKSGGPLNEQFF
CDR3 DNA: TGTGCCAGCAAGAGCGGGGGGCCCCTCAATGAGCAGTTCTTC

J gene: TRBJ2-3
D gene: -
clone size: -
V gene: TRBV6-1
CDR3 protein: CASSEQFRTGWGTDTQYF
CDR3 DNA: TGTGCCAGCAGTGAACAATTCAGAACAGGGTGGGGCACAGATACGCAGTATTTT

J gene: TRBJ2-1
D gene: -
clone size: -
V gene: TRBV20-1
CDR3 protein: CSAVTDNEQFF
CDR3 DNA: TGCAGTGCTGTGACAGACAATGAGCAGTTCTTC

J gene: TRBJ2-3
D gene: -
clone size: few
V gene: TRBV4-2
CDR3 protein: CASSQDSADTQYF
CDR3 DNA: TGTGCCAGCAGCCAAGATAGCGCAGATACGCAGTATTTT

J gene: TRBJ1-5
D gene: TRBD1
clone size: -
V gene: TRBV27
CDR3 protein: CASSSVRTGVYQPQHF
CDR3 DNA: TGTGCCAGCAGTTCCGTCAGGACAGGGGTGTATCAGCCCCAGCATTTT

J gene: TRBJ2-7
D gene: TRBD2
clone size: -
V gene: TRBV5-1
CDR3 protein: CASSFGASGDSYEQYF
CDR3 DNA: TGCGCCAGCAGCTTCGGGGCTAGCGGCGACTCCTACGAGCAGTACTTC

J gene: TRBJ2-6
D gene: TRBD1
clone size: -
V gene: TRBV27
CDR3 protein: CASSSTGLAGANVLTF
CDR3 DNA: TGTGCCAGCAGTTCGACAGGGTTAGCCGGGGCCAACGTCCTGACTTTC

J gene: TRBJ2-1
D gene: TRBD2
clone size: -
V gene: TRBV19
CDR3 protein: CASSIHSGSYEQFF
CDR3 DNA: TGTGCCAGTAGTATCCACAGCGGGAGCTATGAGCAGTTCTTC

J gene: TRBJ1-6
D gene: TRBD1
clone size: -
V gene: TRBV28
CDR3 protein: CASSPHGQGTTSPLHF
CDR3 DNA: TGTGCCAGCAGTCCTCATGGACAGGGTACGACTTCACCCCTCCACTTT

J gene: TRBJ1-5
D gene: -
clone size: few
V gene: TRBV19
CDR3 protein: CAAGTDASNQPQHF
CDR3 DNA: TGTGCCGCGGGGACCGACGCTAGCAATCAGCCCCAGCATTTT

J gene: TRBJ2-1
D gene: TRBD1
clone size: -
V gene: TRBV7-9
CDR3 protein: CASSKTGGDEQFF
CDR3 DNA: TGTGCCAGCAGCAAGACAGGGGGCGATGAGCAGTTCTTC

J gene: TRBJ1-6
D gene: -
clone size: -
V gene: TRBV30
CDR3 protein: CAWTIGTENSPLHF
CDR3 DNA: TGTGCCTGGACCATCGGGACTGAAAATTCACCCCTCCACTTT

J gene: TRBJ1-1
D gene: -
clone size: -
V gene: TRBV29-1
CDR3 protein: CSVEGAPNTEAFF
CDR3 DNA: TGCAGCGTTGAGGGGGCTCCGAACACTGAAGCTTTCTTT

J gene: TRBJ2-5
D gene: TRBD1
clone size: -
V gene: TRBV6-1
CDR3 protein: CASSLTGVETQYF
CDR3 DNA: TGTGCCAGCAGCCTGACAGGGGTAGAGACCCAGTACTTC

J gene: TRBJ1-1
D gene: -
clone size: -
V gene: TRBV28
CDR3 protein: CASSPSDGGMGTEAFF
CDR3 DNA: TGTGCCAGCAGTCCATCCGACGGGGGGATGGGCACTGAAGCTTTCTTT

J gene: TRBJ2-7
D gene: TRBD2
clone size: few
V gene: TRBV7-2
CDR3 protein: CASSPGLAGTGQYF
CDR3 DNA: TGTGCCAGCAGCCCTGGACTAGCGGGGACCGGGCAGTACTTC

J gene: TRBJ2-7
D gene: TRBD2
clone size: -
V gene: TRBV5-1
CDR3 protein: CASSPGLAGGGYEQYF
CDR3 DNA: TGCGCCAGCAGCCCAGGACTAGCGGGGGGGGGCTACGAGCAGTACTTC

J gene: TRBJ2-1
D gene: TRBD1
clone size: -
V gene: TRBV11-1
CDR3 protein: CASSLGTEYEQFF
CDR3 DNA: TGTGCCAGCAGCCTTGGGACAGAATATGAGCAGTTCTTC

J gene: TRBJ2-3
D gene: TRBD1
clone size: few
V gene: TRBV6-5
CDR3 protein: CASSYGQGTDTQYF
CDR3 DNA: TGTGCCAGCAGTTACGGACAGGGGACAGATACGCAGTATTTT

J gene: TRBJ2-7
D gene: TRBD1
clone size: -
V gene: TRBV5-1
CDR3 protein: CASSLAQGSGEQYF
CDR3 DNA: TGCGCCAGCAGCTTGGCACAGGGGTCCGGGGAGCAGTACTTC